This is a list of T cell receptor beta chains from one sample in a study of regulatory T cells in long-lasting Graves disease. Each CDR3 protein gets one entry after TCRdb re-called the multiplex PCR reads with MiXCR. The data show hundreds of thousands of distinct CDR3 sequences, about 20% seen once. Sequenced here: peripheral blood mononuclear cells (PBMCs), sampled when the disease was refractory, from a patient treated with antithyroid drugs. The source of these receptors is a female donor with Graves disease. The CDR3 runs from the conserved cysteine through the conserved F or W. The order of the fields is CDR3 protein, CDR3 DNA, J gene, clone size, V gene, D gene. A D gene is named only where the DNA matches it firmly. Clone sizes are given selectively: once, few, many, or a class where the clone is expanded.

CDR3: CASSSNVGYGYTF
DNA: TGTGCCAGCAGCTCTAATGTAGGCTATGGCTACACCTTC
J: TRBJ1-2
size: many
V: TRBV12-3/TRBV12-4
D: .

CDR3: CASSQFAGTGHQPQHF
DNA: TGTGCCAGCAGCCAATTCGCCGGGACAGGTCATCAGCCCCAGCATTTT
J: TRBJ1-5
size: few
V: TRBV4-2
D: TRBD1

CDR3: CASSLERASNYGYTF
DNA: TGTGCCAGCAGTTTAGAGAGGGCATCTAACTATGGCTACACCTTC
J: TRBJ1-2
size: many
V: TRBV28
D: .

CDR3: CASDYIEAQETQYF
DNA: TGTGCCAGCGACTATATAGAGGCCCAAGAGACCCAGTACTTC
J: TRBJ2-5
size: few
V: TRBV2
D: .

CDR3: CASRFHDQPQHF
DNA: TGTGCCAGCAGATTCCATGATCAGCCCCAGCATTTT
J: TRBJ1-5
size: .
V: TRBV6-1
D: .

CDR3: CSARDPGSRSGETQYF
DNA: TGCAGTGCTAGAGATCCTGGGAGCCGATCGGGGGAGACCCAGTACTTC
J: TRBJ2-5
size: .
V: TRBV20-1
D: .

CDR3: CASSLEGAVYGYTF
DNA: TGTGCCAGCAGCTTAGAGGGGGCGGTGTATGGCTACACCTTC
J: TRBJ1-2
size: few
V: TRBV7-9
D: TRBD1

CDR3: CSARRQATNEKLFF
DNA: TGCAGTGCTCGCCGCCAGGCAACTAATGAAAAACTGTTTTTT
J: TRBJ1-4
size: .
V: TRBV20-1
D: .

CDR3: CASSTLGTKPPHTGELFF
DNA: TGTGCCAGTAGTACACTAGGTACTAAACCTCCCCACACCGGGGAGCTGTTTTTT
J: TRBJ2-2
size: .
V: TRBV19
D: .

CDR3: CASSRSRGFYYEQYF
DNA: TGTGCCAGCAGCCGATCCAGGGGGTTTTACTACGAGCAGTACTTC
J: TRBJ2-7
size: .
V: TRBV7-2
D: TRBD1

CDR3: CAWSADESPLHF
DNA: TGTGCCTGGAGTGCCGACGAGTCACCCCTCCACTTT
J: TRBJ1-6
size: .
V: TRBV30
D: .

CDR3: CASSRRGRESADTQYF
DNA: TGTGCCAGCAGCAGACGTGGGCGGGAGAGCGCAGATACGCAGTATTTT
J: TRBJ2-3
size: .
V: TRBV7-6
D: TRBD2

CDR3: CAISEGNQPQHF
DNA: TGTGCCATCAGTGAAGGAAATCAGCCCCAGCATTTT
J: TRBJ1-5
size: .
V: TRBV10-3
D: .

CDR3: CASSLPAYSYEQYF
DNA: TGTGCCAGCAGTCTCCCGGCTTACTCCTACGAGCAGTACTTC
J: TRBJ2-7
size: many
V: TRBV28
D: .

CDR3: CASSPESPGDQPQHF
DNA: TGCGCCAGCAGCCCAGAATCCCCAGGAGATCAGCCCCAGCATTTT
J: TRBJ1-5
size: .
V: TRBV5-1
D: .

CDR3: CASKPLPGSTSPLHF
DNA: TGTGCCAGCAAACCCTTACCGGGATCGACTTCACCCCTCCACTTT
J: TRBJ1-6
size: .
V: TRBV5-6
D: .

CDR3: CASSYSVGRSEQYF
DNA: TGTGCCAGCAGTTACTCGGTGGGTAGGAGCGAGCAGTACTTC
J: TRBJ2-7
size: many
V: TRBV6-6
D: .

CDR3: CASNMDGNTEAFF
DNA: TGTGCCAGCAACATGGACGGGAACACTGAAGCTTTCTTT
J: TRBJ1-1
size: .
V: TRBV9
D: .

CDR3: CASSVQSGRNSPLHF
DNA: TGTGCCAGCAGTGTACAGTCGGGTCGTAATTCACCCCTCCACTTT
J: TRBJ1-6
size: many
V: TRBV12-3/TRBV12-4
D: .

CDR3: CASSVARGENEKLFF
DNA: TGTGCCAGCAGTGTAGCGAGGGGCGAGAATGAAAAACTGTTTTTT
J: TRBJ1-4
size: many
V: TRBV2
D: .

CDR3: CASSRDSGGSTIYF
DNA: TGTGCCAGCAGCCGGGACAGCGGGGGGTCCACCATATATTTT
J: TRBJ1-3
size: .
V: TRBV2
D: TRBD1

CDR3: CASLGQGASEAFF
DNA: TGTGCCAGCCTGGGACAGGGGGCCTCTGAAGCTTTCTTT
J: TRBJ1-1
size: few
V: TRBV19
D: TRBD1

CDR3: CASSPWGREEYEQFF
DNA: TGTGCCAGCAGCCCCTGGGGCCGGGAGGAATACGAGCAGTTCTTC
J: TRBJ2-1
size: .
V: TRBV2
D: TRBD2

CDR3: CASSESSEKLFF
DNA: TGTGCCAGCAGTGAGAGTAGTGAAAAACTGTTTTTT
J: TRBJ1-4
size: many
V: TRBV2
D: .

CDR3: CASSLALRDRGNTGELFF
DNA: TGTGCCAGCAGTTTGGCCCTCCGGGACAGGGGCAACACCGGGGAGCTGTTTTTT
J: TRBJ2-2
size: .
V: TRBV6-5
D: TRBD1

CDR3: CASSSSSPSYEQYF
DNA: TGTGCCAGCAGTTCTAGCTCTCCCTCCTACGAGCAGTACTTC
J: TRBJ2-7
size: many
V: TRBV6-5
D: .

CDR3: CASSPSGETQYF
DNA: TGTGCCAGCAGCCCCTCTGGAGAGACCCAGTACTTC
J: TRBJ2-5
size: many
V: TRBV18
D: .

CDR3: CASRGGQGTRTSGFYEQYF
DNA: TGTGCCAGCAGGGGGGGACAGGGCACGAGGACTAGCGGCTTCTACGAGCAGTACTTC
J: TRBJ2-7
size: .
V: TRBV6-2/TRBV6-3
D: .

CDR3: CASSLSGQGYGYTF
DNA: TGTGCCAGCAGTTTATCGGGACAGGGCTATGGCTACACCTTC
J: TRBJ1-2
size: many
V: TRBV27
D: TRBD1

CDR3: CASGPRWGETQYF
DNA: TGTGCTAGTGGACCGAGGTGGGGAGAGACCCAGTACTTC
J: TRBJ2-5
size: .
V: TRBV12-5
D: .

CDR3: CATRREGDSGELFF
DNA: TGTGCCACCAGGAGGGAGGGGGACTCCGGGGAGCTGTTTTTT
J: TRBJ2-2
size: many
V: TRBV24-1
D: .

CDR3: CASSSVARPTGELFF
DNA: TGTGCCAGCAGTTCCGTAGCCAGGCCCACCGGGGAGCTGTTTTTT
J: TRBJ2-2
size: many
V: TRBV28
D: .

CDR3: CASSLADNQPQHF
DNA: TGTGCCAGCAGCCTTGCGGACAATCAGCCCCAGCATTTT
J: TRBJ1-5
size: many
V: TRBV7-2
D: .

CDR3: CAWRDRVHGELFF
DNA: TGTGCCTGGAGGGACAGGGTTCACGGGGAGCTGTTTTTT
J: TRBJ2-2
size: few
V: TRBV30
D: TRBD1

CDR3: CASTTKRGDEQYF
DNA: TGTGCCAGCACTACCAAAAGGGGGGACGAGCAGTACTTC
J: TRBJ2-7
size: many
V: TRBV28
D: .